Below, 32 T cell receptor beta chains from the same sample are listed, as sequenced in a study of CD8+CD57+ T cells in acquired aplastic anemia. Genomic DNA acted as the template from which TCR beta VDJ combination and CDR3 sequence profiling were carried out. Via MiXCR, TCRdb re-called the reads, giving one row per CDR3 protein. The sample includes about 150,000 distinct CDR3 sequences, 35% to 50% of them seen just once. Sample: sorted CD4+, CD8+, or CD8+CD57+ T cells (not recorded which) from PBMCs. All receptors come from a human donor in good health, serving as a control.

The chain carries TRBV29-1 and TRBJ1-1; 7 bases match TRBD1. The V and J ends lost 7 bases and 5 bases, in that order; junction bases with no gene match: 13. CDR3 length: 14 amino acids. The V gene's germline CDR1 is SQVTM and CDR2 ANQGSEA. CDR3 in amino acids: CSGTQGSGRTEAFF. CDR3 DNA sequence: TGCAGCGGAACACAGGGGTCTGGGAGGACTGAAGCTTTCTTT.

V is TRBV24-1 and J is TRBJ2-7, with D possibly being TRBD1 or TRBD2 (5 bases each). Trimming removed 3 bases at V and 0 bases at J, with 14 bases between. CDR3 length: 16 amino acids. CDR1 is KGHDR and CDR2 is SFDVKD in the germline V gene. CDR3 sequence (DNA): TGTGCCACCAGTGATGCACGGACGGGGCTCTCCTACGAGCAGTACTTC. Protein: CATSDARTGLSYEQYF.

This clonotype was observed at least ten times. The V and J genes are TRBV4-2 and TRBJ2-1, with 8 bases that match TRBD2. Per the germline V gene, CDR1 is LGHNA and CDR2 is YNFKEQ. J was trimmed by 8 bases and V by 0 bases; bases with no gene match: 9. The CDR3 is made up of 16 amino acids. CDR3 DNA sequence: TGTGCCAGCAGCCAAGATGGCCAGCGGGGGTTCGATGAGCAGTTCTTC. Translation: CASSQDGQRGFDEQFF.

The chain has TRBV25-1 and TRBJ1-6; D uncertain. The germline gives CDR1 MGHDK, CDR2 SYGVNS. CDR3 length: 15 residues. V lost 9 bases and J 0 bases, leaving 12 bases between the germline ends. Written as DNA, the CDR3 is TGTGCCAGTCACATAGGATCCTCCTATAATTCACCCCTCCACTTT. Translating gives CASHIGSSYNSPLHF.

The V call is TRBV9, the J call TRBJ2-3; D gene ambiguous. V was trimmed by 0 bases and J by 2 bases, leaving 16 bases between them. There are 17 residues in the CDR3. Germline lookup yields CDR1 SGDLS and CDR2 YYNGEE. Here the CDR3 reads CASSVGSAGTFTDTQYF. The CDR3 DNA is TGTGCCAGCAGCGTAGGATCAGCAGGAACATTCACAGATACGCAGTATTTT.

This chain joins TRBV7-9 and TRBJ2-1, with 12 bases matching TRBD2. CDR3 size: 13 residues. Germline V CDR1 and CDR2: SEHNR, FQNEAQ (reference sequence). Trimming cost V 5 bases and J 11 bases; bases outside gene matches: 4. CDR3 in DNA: TGTGCCAGCAGCCCGGGACTAGCGGGCCAGCAGTTCTTC. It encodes CASSPGLAGQQFF.

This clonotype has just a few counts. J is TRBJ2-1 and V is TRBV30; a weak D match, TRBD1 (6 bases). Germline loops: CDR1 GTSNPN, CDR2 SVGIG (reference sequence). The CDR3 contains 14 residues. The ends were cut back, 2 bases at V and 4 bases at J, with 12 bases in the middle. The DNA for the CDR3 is TGTGCCTGGAGTTTGGGGACAAAATACAATGAGCAGTTCTTC. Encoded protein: CAWSLGTKYNEQFF. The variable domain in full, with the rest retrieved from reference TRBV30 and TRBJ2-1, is SQTIHQWPATLVQPVGSPLSLECTVEGTSNPNLYWYRQAAGRGLQLLFYSVGIGQISSEVPQNLSASRPQDRQFILSSKKLLLSDSGFYLCAWSLGTKYNEQFFGPGTRLTVL.

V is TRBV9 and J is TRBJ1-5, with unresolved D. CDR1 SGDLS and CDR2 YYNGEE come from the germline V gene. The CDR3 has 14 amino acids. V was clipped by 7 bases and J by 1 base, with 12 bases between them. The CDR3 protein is CASGEGVSNQPQHF. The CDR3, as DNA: TGTGCCAGCGGGGAGGGAGTCAGCAATCAGCCCCAGCATTTT.

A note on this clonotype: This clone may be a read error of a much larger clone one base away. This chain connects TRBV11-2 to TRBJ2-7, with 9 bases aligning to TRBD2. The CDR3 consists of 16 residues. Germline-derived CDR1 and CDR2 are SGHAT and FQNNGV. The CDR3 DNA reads TGTGTCAGCAGTGGGGATAGCGGGAGTTTCTCCTACGAGCAGTACTTC. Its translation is CVSSGDSGSFSYEQYF.

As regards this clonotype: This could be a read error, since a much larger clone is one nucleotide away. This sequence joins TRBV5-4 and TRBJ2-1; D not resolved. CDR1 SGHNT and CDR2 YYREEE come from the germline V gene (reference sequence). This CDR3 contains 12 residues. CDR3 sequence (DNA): TGTGCCAGCACCACGTCCAGCAATGGGCAGTTCTTC. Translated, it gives CASTTSSNGQFF.

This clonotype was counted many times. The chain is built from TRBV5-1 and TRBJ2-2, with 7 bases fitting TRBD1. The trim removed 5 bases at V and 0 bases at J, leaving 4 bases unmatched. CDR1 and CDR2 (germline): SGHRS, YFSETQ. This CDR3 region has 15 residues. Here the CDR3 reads CASRTGQPNTGELFF. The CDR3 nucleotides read TGCGCCAGCAGAACGGGACAGCCGAACACCGGGGAGCTGTTTTTT.

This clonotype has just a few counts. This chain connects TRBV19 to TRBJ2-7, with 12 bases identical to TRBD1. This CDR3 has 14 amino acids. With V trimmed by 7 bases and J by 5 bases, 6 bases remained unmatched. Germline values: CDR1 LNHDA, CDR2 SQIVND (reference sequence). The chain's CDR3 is CASTGTGGGHEQYF. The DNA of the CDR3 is TGTGCCAGTACCGGGACAGGGGGCGGCCACGAGCAGTACTTC.

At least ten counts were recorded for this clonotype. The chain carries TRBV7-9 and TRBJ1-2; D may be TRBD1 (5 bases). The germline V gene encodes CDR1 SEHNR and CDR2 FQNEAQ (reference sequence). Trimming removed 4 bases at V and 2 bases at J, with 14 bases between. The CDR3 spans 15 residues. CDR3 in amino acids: CASSYGMGPNYGYTF. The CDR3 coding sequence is TGTGCCAGCAGCTACGGAATGGGGCCAAACTATGGCTACACCTTC.

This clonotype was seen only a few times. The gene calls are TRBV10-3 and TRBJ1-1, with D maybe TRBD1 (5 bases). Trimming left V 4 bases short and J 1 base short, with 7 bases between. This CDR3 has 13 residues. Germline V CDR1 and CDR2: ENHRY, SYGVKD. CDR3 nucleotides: TGTGCCATCAGTGCTGACAGGAACACTGAAGCTTTCTTT. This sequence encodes CAISADRNTEAFF.

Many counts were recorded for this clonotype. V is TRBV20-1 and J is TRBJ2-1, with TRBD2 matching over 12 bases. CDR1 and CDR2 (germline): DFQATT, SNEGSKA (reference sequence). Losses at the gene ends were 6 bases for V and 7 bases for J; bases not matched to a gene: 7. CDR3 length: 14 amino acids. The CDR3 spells CSAPWTSGINEQFF. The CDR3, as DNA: TGCAGTGCCCCCTGGACTAGCGGGATTAATGAGCAGTTCTTC.

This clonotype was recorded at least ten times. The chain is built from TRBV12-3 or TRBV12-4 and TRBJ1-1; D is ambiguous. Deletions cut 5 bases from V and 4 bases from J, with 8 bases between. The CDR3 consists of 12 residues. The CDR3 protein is CASSPTRTEAFF. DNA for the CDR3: TGTGCCAGCAGTCCCACCCGCACTGAAGCTTTCTTT.

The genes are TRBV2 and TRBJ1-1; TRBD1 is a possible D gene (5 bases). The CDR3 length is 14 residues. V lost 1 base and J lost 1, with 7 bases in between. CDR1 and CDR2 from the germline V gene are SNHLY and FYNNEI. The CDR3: CASSEDRTNTEAFF. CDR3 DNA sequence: TGTGCCAGCAGTGAAGACAGGACGAACACTGAAGCTTTCTTT.

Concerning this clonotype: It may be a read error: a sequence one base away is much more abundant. This CDR3 reads CASSWSTSTDTQYF. DNA for the CDR3: TGCGCCAGCAGCTGGTCCACTAGCACAGATACGCAGTATTTT. The V call is TRBV5-1, the J call TRBJ2-3, with D unclear. Germline V lookup: CDR1 SGHRS, CDR2 YFSETQ. The CDR3 totals 14 residues. Between the trimmed V and J ends, which lost 3 bases and 0 bases, there was a span of 8 bases.

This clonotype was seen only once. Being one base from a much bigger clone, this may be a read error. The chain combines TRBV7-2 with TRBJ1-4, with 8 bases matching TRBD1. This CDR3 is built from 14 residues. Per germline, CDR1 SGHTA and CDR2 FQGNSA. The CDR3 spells CSSSAQGGNEKLFF. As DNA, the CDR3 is TGTTCCAGCAGCGCACAGGGGGGAAATGAAAAACTGTTTTTT.

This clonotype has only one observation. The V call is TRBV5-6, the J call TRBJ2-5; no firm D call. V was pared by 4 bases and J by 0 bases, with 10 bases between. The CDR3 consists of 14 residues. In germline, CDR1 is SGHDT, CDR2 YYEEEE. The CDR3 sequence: CASSKTRHQETQYF. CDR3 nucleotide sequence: TGTGCCAGCAGCAAGACAAGGCACCAAGAGACCCAGTACTTC.

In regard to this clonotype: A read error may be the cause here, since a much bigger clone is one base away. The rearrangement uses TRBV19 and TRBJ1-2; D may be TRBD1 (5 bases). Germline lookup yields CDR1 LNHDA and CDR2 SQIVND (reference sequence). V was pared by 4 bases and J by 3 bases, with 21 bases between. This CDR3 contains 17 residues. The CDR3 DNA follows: TGTGCCAGTAGTACCCGGAATTGCGGGGGAGTGGACTATGGCTACACCTTC. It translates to CASSTRNCGGVDYGYTF.

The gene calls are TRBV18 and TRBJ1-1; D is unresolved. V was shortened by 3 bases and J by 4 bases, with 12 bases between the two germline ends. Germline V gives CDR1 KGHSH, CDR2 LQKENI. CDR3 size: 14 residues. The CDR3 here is CASSPDTGSTEAFF. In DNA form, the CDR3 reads TGTGCCAGCTCACCCGACACTGGGAGCACTGAAGCTTTCTTT.

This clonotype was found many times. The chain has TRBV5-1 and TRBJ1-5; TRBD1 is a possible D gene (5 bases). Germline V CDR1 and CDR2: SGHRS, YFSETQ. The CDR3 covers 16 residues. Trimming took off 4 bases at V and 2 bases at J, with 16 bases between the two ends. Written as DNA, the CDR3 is TGCGCCAGCAGCCCGATCCAGACAGACGGCAATCAGCCCCAGCATTTT. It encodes CASSPIQTDGNQPQHF.

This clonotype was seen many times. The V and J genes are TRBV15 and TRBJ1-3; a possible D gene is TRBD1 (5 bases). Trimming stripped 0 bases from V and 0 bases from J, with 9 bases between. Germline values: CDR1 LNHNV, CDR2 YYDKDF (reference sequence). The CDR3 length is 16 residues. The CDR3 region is CATSRDQGYSGNTIYF. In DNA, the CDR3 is TGTGCCACCAGCAGAGATCAGGGCTACTCTGGAAACACCATATATTTT.

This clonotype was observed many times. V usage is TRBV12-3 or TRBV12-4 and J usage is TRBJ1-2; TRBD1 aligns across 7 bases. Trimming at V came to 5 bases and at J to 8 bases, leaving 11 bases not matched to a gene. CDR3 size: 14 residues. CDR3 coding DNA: TGTGCCAGCAGTGGGGGACAGAGTTTGATGGGCTACACCTTC. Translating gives CASSGGQSLMGYTF.

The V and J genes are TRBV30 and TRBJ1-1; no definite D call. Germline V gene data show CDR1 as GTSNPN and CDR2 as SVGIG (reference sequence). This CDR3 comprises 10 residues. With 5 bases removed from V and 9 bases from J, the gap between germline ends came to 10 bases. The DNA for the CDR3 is TGTGCCTGGGCGGGCGGCAAAGCTTTCTTT. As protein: CAWAGGKAFF.

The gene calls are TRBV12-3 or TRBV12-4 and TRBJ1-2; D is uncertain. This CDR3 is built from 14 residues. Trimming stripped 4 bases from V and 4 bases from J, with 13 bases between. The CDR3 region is CASSYQILSYGYTF. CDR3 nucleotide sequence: TGTGCCAGCAGTTACCAGATACTTAGCTATGGCTACACCTTC.

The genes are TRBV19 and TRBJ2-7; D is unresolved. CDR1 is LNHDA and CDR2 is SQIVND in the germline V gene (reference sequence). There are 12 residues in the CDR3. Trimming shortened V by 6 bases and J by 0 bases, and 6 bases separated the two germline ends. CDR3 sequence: CASSPPSYEQYF. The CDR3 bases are TGTGCCAGTAGCCCCCCCTCCTACGAGCAGTACTTC. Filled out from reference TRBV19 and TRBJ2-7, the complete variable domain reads DGGITQSPKYLFRKEGQNVTLSCEQNLNHDAMYWYRQDPGQGLRLIYYSQIVNDFQKGDIAEGYSVSREKKESFPLTVTSAQKNPTAFYLCASSPPSYEQYFGPGTRLTVT.

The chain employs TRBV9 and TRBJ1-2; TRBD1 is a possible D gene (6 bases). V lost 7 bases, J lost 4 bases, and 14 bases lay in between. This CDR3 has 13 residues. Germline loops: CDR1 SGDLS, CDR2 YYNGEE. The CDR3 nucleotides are TGTGCCAGCCGGAGACAGGCTTTCTATGGCTACACCTTC. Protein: CASRRQAFYGYTF.

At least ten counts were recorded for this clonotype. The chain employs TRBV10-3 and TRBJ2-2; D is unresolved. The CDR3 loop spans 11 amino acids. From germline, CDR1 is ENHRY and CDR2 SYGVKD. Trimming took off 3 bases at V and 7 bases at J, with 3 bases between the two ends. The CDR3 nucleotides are TGTGCCATCAGTGATGTCGGGGAGCTGTTTTTT. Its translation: CAISDVGELFF.

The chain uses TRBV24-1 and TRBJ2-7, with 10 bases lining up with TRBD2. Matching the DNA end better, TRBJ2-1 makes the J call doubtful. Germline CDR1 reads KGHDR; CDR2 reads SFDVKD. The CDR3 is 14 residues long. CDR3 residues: CATSPTSGWNEQFF. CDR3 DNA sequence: TGTGCCACCAGCCCGACTAGCGGGTGGAATGAGCAGTTCTTC.

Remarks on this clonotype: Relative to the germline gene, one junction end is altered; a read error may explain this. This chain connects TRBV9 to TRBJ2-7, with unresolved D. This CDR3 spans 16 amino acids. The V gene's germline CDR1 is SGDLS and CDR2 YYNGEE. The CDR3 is CAGSASSRAVFYEQYF. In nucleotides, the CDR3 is TGTGCCGGCAGCGCGTCATCAAGGGCCGTCTTCTACGAGCAGTACTTC.